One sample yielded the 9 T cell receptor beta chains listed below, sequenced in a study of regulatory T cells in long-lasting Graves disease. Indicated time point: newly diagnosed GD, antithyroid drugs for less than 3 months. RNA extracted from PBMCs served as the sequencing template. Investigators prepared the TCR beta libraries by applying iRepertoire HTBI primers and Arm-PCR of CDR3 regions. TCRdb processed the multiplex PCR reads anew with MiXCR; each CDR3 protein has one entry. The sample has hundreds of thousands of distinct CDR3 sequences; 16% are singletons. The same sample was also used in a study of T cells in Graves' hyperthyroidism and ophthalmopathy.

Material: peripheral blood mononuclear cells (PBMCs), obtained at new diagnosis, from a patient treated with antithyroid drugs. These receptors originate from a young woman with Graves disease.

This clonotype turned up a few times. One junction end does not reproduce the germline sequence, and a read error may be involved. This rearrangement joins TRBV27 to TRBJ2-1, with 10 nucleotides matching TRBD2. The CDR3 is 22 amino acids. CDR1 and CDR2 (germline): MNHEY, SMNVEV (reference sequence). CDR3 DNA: TGTGCCAGCAGTCTCAATCCCCAACTTAGCGGGAGGCTACTTAGCTCCTGCAATGAGCAGTTCTTC. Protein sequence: CASSLNPQLSGRLLSSCNEQFF.

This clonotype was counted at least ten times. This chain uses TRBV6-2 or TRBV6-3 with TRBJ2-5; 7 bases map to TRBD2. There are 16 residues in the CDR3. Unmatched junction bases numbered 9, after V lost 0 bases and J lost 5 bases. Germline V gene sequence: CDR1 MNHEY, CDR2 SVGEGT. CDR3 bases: TGTGCCAGCAGTTACTCTCAGCTAGCGGCGAGGGAGACCCAGTACTTC. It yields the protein CASSYSQLAARETQYF.

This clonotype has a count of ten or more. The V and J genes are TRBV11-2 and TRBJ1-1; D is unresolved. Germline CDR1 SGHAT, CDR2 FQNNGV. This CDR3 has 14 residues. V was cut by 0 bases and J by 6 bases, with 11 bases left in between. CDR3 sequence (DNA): TGTGCCAGCAGCTTAGACGAGGGTCTGGCTGAAGCTTTCTTT. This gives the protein CASSLDEGLAEAFF.

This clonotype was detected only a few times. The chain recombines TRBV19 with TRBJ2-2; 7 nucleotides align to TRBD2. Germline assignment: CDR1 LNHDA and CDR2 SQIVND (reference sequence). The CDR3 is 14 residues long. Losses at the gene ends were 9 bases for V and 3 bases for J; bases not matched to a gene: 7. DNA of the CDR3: TGTGCCAGCAAGGGAGGGCGGGACACCGGGGAGCTGTTTTTT. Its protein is CASKGGRDTGELFF.

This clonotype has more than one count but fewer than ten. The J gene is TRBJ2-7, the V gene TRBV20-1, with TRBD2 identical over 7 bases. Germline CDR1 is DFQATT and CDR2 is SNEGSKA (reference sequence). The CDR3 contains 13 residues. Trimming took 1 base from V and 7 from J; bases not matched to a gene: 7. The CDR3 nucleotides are TGCAGTGCTAGAGTTCCCAGGGAGGGAGAGCAGTACTTC. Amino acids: CSARVPREGEQYF.

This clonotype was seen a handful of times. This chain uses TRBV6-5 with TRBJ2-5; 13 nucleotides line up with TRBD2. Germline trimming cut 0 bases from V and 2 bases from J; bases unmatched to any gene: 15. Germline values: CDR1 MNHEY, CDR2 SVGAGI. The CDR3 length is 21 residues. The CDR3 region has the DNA TGTGCCAGCAGTTACTCGAACTCCTTCGGACTAGCGGGAGTACTACAAGAGACCCAGTACTTC. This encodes CASSYSNSFGLAGVLQETQYF.

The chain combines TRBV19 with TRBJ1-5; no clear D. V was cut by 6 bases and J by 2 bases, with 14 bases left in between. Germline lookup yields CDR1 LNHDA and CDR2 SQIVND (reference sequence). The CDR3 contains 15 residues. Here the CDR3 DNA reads TGTGCCAGTAGCCTTTTACTAGGAGGCAATCAGCCCCAGCATTTT. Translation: CASSLLLGGNQPQHF.

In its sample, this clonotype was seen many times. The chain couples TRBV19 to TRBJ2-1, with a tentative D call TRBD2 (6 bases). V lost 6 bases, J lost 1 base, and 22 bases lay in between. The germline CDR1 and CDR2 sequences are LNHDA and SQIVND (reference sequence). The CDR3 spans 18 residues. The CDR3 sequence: CASRPGLLGRRSYNEQFF. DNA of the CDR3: TGTGCCAGTAGGCCGGGACTGTTGGGTCGTCGTTCCTACAATGAGCAGTTCTTC.

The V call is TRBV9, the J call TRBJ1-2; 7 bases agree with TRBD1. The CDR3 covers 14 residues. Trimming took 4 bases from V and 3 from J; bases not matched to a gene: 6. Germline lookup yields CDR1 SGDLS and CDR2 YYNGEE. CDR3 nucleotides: TGTGCCAGCAGCAGAGACGGACAGGACTATGGCTACACCTTC. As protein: CASSRDGQDYGYTF.